Sequencing of this T cell receptor (beta chain) was carried out in a study of beta chain features in type 1 diabetes. The sequenced template was cDNA made from the entire isolated RNA. The method was immunoSEQ multiplex PCR; TCRdb's version includes in-frame clones alone and lacks a portion of them. The top ten clones hold 3% to 4% of a sample with around 250,000 clones, around 26% of them seen once. The V gene's germline CDR1 is SGHRS and CDR2 YFSETQ. The CDR3 contains 14 residues. Trimming removed 4 bases at V and 5 bases at J, with 13 bases between. There was one heparinised blood draw per donor, averaging around 0.11 L.

The receptor was derived from a man aged 25-45 years in good health. The chain uses TRBV5-1 and TRBJ2-4; the D gene is possibly TRBD1 (5 bases). Sequencing used central memory CD4+ T cells from blood. The CDR3 protein is CASSPRGIENIQYF. The DNA of the CDR3 is TGCGCCAGCAGCCCTAGGGGTATCGAAAACATTCAGTACTTC.